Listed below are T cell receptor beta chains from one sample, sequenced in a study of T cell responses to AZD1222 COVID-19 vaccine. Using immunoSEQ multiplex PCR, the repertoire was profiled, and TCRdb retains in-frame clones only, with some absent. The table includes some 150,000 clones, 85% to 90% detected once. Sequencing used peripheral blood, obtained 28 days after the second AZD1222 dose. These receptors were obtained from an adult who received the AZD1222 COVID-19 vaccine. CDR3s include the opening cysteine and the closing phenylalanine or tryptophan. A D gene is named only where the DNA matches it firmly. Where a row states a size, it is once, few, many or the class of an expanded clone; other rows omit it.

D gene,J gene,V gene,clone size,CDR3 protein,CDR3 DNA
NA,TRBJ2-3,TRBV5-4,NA,CASSSQGYTQYF,TGTGCCAGCAGCTCACAAGGGTATACGCAGTATTTT
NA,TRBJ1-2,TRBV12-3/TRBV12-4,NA,CASSLQIYGYTF,TGTGCCAGCAGTTTACAGATCTATGGCTACACCTTC
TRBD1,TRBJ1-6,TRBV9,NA,CASGQGLGSPLHF,TGTGCCAGTGGACAGGGCTTGGGTTCACCCCTCCACTTT
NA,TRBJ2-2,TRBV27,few,CASSLSYFSLNTGELFF,TGTGCCAGCAGTTTATCCTACTTCTCACTCAACACCGGGGAGCTGTTTTTT
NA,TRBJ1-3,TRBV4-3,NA,CASSQKTGFGNTIYF,TGCGCCAGCAGCCAAAAAACAGGGTTTGGAAACACCATATATTTT
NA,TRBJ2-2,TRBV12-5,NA,CASGPDTGELFF,TGTGCTAGTGGGCCGGACACCGGGGAGCTGTTTTTT
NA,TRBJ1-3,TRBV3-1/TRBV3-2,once,CASQRVSGNTIYF,TGTGCCAGCCAGAGGGTCTCTGGAAACACCATATATTTT
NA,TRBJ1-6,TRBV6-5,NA,CASSYKGPRISPLHF,TGTGCCAGCAGTTATAAGGGGCCCCGAATCTCACCCCTCCACTTT
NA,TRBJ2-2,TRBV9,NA,CASSVDGSTGELFF,TGTGCCAGCAGCGTAGACGGTTCTACCGGGGAGCTGTTTTTT
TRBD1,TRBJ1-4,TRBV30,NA,CAWSAGQGREKLFF,TGTGCCTGGAGCGCCGGACAGGGACGGGAAAAACTGTTTTTT
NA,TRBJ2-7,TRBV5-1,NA,CASRLEANYEQYF,TGCGCCAGCCGACTCGAGGCCAACTACGAGCAGTACTTC
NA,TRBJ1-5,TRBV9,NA,CASSVGGGQPQHF,TGTGCCAGCAGCGTAGGAGGTGGACAGCCCCAGCATTTT
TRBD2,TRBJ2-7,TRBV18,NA,CASSQASGGFYEQYF,TGTGCCAGCTCCCAGGCTAGCGGGGGGTTTTACGAGCAGTACTTC
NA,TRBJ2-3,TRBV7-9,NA,CASTRSTDTQYF,TGTGCCAGCACCCGTAGCACAGATACGCAGTATTTT
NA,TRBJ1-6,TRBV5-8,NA,CASSGLDGWNSPLHF,TGTGCCAGCAGCGGCCTAGACGGATGGAATTCACCCCTCCACTTT
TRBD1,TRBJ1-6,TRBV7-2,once,CASSRQATGAGSPLHF,TGTGCCAGCAGCCGCCAGGCTACAGGGGCAGGCTCACCCCTCCACTTT
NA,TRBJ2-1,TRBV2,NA,CASSEVSVPYNEQFF,TGTGCCAGCAGTGAAGTATCCGTACCATACAATGAGCAGTTCTTC
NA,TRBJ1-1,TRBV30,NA,CARLRGADEAFF,TGTGCCCGCCTCCGGGGGGCTGATGAAGCTTTCTTT
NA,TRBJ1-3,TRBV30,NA,CAWSEGQRAGNTIYF,TGTGCCTGGAGCGAAGGGCAAAGAGCTGGGAACACCATATATTTT
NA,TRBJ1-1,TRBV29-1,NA,CSVGGQMNTEAFF,TGCAGCGTTGGGGGTCAGATGAACACTGAAGCTTTCTTT
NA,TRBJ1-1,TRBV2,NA,CASSRTGYLDTEAFF,TGTGCCAGCAGTAGAACAGGGTACTTAGACACTGAAGCTTTCTTT
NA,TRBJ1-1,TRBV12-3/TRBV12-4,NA,CASSLVRGIAFF,TGTGCCAGCAGTTTAGTACGAGGGATAGCTTTCTTT
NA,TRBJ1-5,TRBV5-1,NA,CASNKKVSNQPQHF,TGCGCCAGCAACAAGAAAGTCAGCAATCAGCCCCAGCATTTT
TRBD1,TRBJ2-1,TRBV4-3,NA,CASSKDRGTNEQFF,TGCGCCAGCAGCAAGGACAGGGGGACGAATGAGCAGTTCTTC
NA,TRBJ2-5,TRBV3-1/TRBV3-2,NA,CASSQDSTSGTQYF,TGTGCCAGCAGCCAAGATAGTACCTCGGGGACCCAGTACTTC
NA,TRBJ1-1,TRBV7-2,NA,CASSLIGGTEAFF,TGTGCCAGCAGCTTAATTGGGGGCACTGAAGCTTTCTTT
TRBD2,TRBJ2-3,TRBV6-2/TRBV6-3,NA,CASSWTSGGPDTQYF,TGTGCCAGCAGTTGGACTAGCGGGGGCCCAGATACGCAGTATTTT
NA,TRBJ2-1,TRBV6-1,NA,CASSQAAEQFF,TGTGCCAGCAGTCAAGCGGCTGAGCAGTTCTTC
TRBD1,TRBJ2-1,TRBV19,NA,CAVGRAWTGPGEQFF,TGTGCCGTGGGACGTGCGTGGACAGGGCCCGGAGAGCAGTTCTTC
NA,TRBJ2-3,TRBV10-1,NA,CASSETPGATTDTQYF,TGCGCCAGCAGTGAGACCCCGGGAGCGACCACAGATACGCAGTATTTT
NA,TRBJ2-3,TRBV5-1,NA,CASSLVGSTDTQYF,TGCGCCAGCAGCTTGGTGGGTAGCACAGATACGCAGTATTTT
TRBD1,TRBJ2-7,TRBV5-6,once,CASSLGDRVYEQYF,TGTGCCAGCAGCTTGGGGGACAGGGTGTACGAGCAGTACTTC
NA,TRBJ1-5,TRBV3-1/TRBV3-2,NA,CASSQPGTNSNQPQHF,TGTGCCAGCAGCCAGCCGGGGACAAATAGCAATCAGCCCCAGCATTTT
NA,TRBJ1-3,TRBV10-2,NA,CASSLGPHSSGNTIYF,TGCGCCAGCAGTCTTGGACCTCATAGCTCTGGAAACACCATATATTTT
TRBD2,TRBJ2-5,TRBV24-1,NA,CATSDAGLAGGETQYF,TGTGCCACCAGTGATGCCGGACTAGCGGGGGGGGAGACCCAGTACTTC